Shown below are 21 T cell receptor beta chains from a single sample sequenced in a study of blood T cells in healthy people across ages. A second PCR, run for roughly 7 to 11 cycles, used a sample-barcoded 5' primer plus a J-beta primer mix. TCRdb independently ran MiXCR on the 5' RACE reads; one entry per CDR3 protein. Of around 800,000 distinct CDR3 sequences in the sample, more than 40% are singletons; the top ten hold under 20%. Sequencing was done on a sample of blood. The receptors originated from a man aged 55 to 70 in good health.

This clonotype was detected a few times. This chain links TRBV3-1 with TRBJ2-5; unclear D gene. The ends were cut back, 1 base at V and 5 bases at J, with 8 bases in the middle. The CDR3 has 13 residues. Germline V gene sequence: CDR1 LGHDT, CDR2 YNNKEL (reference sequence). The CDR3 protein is CASSQAGLETQYF. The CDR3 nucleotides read TGTGCCAGCAGCCAAGCCGGTTTGGAGACCCAGTACTTC.

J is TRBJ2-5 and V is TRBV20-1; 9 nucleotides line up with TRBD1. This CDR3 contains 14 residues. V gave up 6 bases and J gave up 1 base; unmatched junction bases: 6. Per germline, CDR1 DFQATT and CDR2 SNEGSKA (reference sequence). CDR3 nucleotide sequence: TGCAGTGCCGACCCGACAGGGGGCCAAGAGACCCAGTACTTC. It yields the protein CSADPTGGQETQYF.

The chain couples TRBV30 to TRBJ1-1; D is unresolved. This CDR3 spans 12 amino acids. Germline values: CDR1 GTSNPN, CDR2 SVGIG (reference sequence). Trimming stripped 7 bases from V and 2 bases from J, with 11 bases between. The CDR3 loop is CALGRHNTEAFF. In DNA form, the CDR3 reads TGTGCCTTAGGGCGGCATAACACTGAAGCTTTCTTT. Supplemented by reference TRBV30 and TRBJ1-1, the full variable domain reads SQTIHQWPATLVQPVGSPLSLECTVEGTSNPNLYWYRQAAGRGLQLLFYSVGIGQISSEVPQNLSASRPQDRQFILSSKKLLLSDSGFYLCALGRHNTEAFFGQGTRLTVV.

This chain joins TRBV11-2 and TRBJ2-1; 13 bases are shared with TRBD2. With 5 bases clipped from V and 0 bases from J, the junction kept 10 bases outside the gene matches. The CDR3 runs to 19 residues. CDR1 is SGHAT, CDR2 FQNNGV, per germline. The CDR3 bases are TGTGCCAGCAGCGCACCGGGACTAGCGGGGTTTTACTCCTACAATGAGCAGTTCTTC. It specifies CASSAPGLAGFYSYNEQFF.

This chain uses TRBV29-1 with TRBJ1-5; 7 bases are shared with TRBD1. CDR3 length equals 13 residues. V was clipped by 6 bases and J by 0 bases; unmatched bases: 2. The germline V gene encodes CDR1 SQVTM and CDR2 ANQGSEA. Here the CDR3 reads CSVGQASNQPQHF. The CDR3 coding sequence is TGCAGCGTCGGACAGGCTAGCAATCAGCCCCAGCATTTT.

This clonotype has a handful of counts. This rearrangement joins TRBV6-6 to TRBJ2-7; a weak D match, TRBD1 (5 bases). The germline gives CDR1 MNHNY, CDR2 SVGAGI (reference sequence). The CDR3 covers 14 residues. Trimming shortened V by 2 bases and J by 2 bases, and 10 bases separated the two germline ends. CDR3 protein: CASSYAGKTYEQYF. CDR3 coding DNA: TGTGCCAGCAGTTACGCAGGGAAGACCTACGAGCAGTACTTC.

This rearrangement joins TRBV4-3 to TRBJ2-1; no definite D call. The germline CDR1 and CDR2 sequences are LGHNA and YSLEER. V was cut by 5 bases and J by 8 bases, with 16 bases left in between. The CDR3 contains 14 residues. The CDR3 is CASSSRALPHEQFF. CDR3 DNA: TGCGCCAGCAGCTCAAGGGCCCTTCCCCATGAGCAGTTCTTC.

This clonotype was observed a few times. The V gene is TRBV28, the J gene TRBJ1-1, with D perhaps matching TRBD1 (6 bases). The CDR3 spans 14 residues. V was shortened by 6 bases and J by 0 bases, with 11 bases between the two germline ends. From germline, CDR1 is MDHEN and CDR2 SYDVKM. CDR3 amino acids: CASSSGELNTEAFF. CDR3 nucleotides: TGTGCCAGCAGCTCAGGGGAACTGAACACTGAAGCTTTCTTT.

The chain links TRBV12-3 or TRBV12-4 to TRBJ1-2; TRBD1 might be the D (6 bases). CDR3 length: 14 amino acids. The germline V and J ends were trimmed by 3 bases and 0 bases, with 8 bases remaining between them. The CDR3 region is CASSFRDTNYGYTF. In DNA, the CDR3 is TGTGCCAGCAGTTTCCGGGACACTAACTATGGCTACACCTTC.

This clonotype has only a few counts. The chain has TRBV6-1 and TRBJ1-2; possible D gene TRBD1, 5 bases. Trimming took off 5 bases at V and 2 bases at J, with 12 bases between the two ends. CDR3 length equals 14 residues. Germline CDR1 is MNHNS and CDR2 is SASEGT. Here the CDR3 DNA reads TGTGCCAGCAGTCCGGGACGGCAAAACTATGGCTACACCTTC. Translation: CASSPGRQNYGYTF.

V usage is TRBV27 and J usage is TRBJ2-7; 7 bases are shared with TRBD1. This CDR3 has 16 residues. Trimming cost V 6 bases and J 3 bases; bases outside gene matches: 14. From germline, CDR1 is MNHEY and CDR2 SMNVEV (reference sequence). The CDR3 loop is CASRQVGQEKRYEQYF. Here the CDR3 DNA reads TGTGCCAGCAGGCAAGTAGGACAGGAGAAACGCTACGAGCAGTACTTC.

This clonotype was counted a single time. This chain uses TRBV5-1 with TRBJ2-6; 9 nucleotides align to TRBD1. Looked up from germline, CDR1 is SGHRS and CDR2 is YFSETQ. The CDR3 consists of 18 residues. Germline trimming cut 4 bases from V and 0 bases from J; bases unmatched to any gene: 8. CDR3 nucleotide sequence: TGCGCCAGCAGCCTCCGGACAGGGGTTCCCTCTGGGGCCAACGTCCTGACTTTC. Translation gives CASSLRTGVPSGANVLTF. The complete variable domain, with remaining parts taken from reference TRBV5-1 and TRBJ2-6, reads KAGVTQTPRYLIKTRGQQVTLSCSPISGHRSVSWYQQTPGQGLQFLFEYFSETQRNKGNFPGRFSGRQFSNSRSEMNVSTLELGDSALYLCASSLRTGVPSGANVLTFGAGSRLTVL.

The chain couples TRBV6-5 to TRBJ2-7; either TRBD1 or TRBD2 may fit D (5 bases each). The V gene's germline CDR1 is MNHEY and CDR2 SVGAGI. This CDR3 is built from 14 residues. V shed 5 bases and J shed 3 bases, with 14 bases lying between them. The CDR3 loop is CASSPGPNLYEQYF. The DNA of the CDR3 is TGTGCCAGCAGTCCGGGACCGAACCTCTACGAGCAGTACTTC.

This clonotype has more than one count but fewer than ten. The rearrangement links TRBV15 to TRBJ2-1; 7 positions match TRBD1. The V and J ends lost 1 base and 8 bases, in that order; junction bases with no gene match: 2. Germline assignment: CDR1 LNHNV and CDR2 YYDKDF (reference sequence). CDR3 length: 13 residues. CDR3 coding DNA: TGTGCCACCAGCAGAGCCACAGGGGATGAGCAGTTCTTC. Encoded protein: CATSRATGDEQFF.

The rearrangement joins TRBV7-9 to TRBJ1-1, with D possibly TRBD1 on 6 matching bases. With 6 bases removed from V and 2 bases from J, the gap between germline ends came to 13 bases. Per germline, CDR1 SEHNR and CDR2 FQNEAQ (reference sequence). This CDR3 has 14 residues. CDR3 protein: CASSPRTVNTEAFF. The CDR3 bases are TGTGCCAGCAGTCCCCGGACAGTAAACACTGAAGCTTTCTTT.

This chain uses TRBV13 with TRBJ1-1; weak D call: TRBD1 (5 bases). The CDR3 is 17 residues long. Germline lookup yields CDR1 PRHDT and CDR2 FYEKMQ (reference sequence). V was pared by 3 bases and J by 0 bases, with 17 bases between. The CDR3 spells CASSLFRQGKMNTEAFF. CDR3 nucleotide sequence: TGTGCCAGCAGCTTGTTTCGCCAGGGAAAAATGAACACTGAAGCTTTCTTT.

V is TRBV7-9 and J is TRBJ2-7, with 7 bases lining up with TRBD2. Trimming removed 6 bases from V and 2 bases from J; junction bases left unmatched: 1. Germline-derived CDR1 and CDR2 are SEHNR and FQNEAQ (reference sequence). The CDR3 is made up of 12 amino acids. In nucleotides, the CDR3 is TGTGCCAGCAGAGGGAGGGCCTACGAGCAGTACTTC. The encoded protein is CASRGRAYEQYF.

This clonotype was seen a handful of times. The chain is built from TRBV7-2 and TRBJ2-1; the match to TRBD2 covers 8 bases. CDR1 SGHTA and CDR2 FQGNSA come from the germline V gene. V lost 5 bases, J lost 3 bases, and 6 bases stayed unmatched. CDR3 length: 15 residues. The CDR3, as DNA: TGTGCCAGCAGCCGAGTAGCGGGGATCTACAATGAGCAGTTCTTC. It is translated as CASSRVAGIYNEQFF.

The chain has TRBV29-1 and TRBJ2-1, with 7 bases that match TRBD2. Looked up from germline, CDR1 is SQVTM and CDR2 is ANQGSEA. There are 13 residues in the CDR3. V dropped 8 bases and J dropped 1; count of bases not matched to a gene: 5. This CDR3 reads CSSGGVSYNEQFF. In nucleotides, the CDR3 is TGCAGCTCTGGGGGGGTTTCCTACAATGAGCAGTTCTTC.

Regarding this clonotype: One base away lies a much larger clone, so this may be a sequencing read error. The CDR3 loop is CASRERRKALYF. The CDR3 DNA reads TGTGCCAGCAGGGAGCGTCGGAAAGCTTTGTACTTC. V and J are TRBV6-1 and TRBJ2-7; D gene uncertain. This CDR3 has 12 amino acids. Between the trimmed V and J ends, which lost 6 bases and 12 bases, there was a span of 18 bases. Germline V lookup: CDR1 MNHNS, CDR2 SASEGT.

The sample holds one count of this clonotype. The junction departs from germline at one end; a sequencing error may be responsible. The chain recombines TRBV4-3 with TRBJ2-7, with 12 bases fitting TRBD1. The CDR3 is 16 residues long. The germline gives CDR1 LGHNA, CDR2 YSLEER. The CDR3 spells CASSQETGTGGYGQYF. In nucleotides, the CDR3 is TGCGCCAGCAGCCAAGAAACCGGGACAGGGGGCTACGGGCAGTACTTC.